This T cell receptor (beta chain) is from a study of cytomegalovirus exposure and HLA in healthy donors. A word on this clone: Its antigen is as yet unknown.

Study-level findings and limits: When analyzed later, the rates of TCR association showed variation by HLA locus, with DRB1 the most and HLA-C the fewest.

V lost 2 bases and J lost 5; bases outside the gene matches: 1. In germline, CDR1 is KGHSH, CDR2 LQKENI. The CDR3 contains 13 residues. Vbeta (60) and Jbeta (13) primers were used in the PCR. Method: immunoSEQ multiplex PCR; TCRdb's copy keeps in-frame clones and lacks some. The data hold some 130,000 clones, with around 83% observed a single time. The chain links TRBV18 to TRBJ1-2; 8 bases fit TRBD1. This TCR derives from a girl under 10 years old in good health and CMV-seronegative. The sample comprised PBMCs. The CDR3 DNA reads TGTGCCAGCTCACCAGGGACAGGATATGGCTACACCTTC. This gives the protein CASSPGTGYGYTF.